This T cell receptor (beta chain) came from a study of OX40 agonist ivuxolimab in advanced cancers. As for the study more broadly: Ivuxolimab was an agonistic, fully human IgG2 monoclonal antibody directed against OX40 (CD134), a costimulatory receptor. Partial responses occurred in three dose-escalation patients, of whom one had hepatocellular carcinoma and two had cutaneous melanoma. In the dose-escalation cohort, nearly 85% of patients were male, and the mean age was 60 years with a range of roughly 23 to 79. Of the 52 patients in dose escalation, about 19 had hepatocellular carcinoma, about 15 had melanoma, 9 had renal cell carcinoma and 9 had head and neck cancer. Intravenous ivuxolimab was administered to patients every 2 weeks at six dose levels: 0.01, 0.1, 0.3, 1.5, 3 and 10 mg/kg. The purpose of peripheral TCRbeta sequencing was to test whether ivuxolimab changed TCR sequence diversity and led to clonal T-cell expansion. The paper describes the monotherapy dose-escalation part (N of about 57 patients) of the phase I trial of ivuxolimab. Patients were allowed to have had prior anti-PD-1, anti-PD-L1 or anti-CTLA-4 therapy, and 40% of the dose-escalation patients had been treated with checkpoint inhibitors.

Looking up the germline V gene yields CDR1 MDHEN and CDR2 SYDVKM. V ends up 6 bases short and J 4 bases short, with an unmatched junction base count of 8. Including the terminal cysteine and phenylalanine, the CDR3 comprises 14 residues. The entry retains the CDR3 DNA only, 42 bases that are in frame from base 1. For sequencing of the TCRbeta CDR3 region, genomic DNA was extracted from the sorted cells. TCRbeta CDR3 regions were sequenced using the immunoSEQ Assay. In its TCRdb copy, this immuneACCESS table keeps in-frame sequences only and misses some clones. Where compared with another copy, unresolved V genes explain less than half of these, and the others have no known cause. In this sample the table shows 81,000 or so clones, 85% to 90% of which occur a single time. Approximately 0.47% of the sample lies in the top ten. In its sample, this clone was seen once. This clone's antigen is unknown. The sample holds no much larger clone one base away, and base qualities are not on file.

Summary of the overall study and its limitations: Antigen specificity was not determined for the clonally expanded peripheral T cells. After ivuxolimab, CD8+ T cells had more expanded clones than CD4+ T cells on average. At doses of 0.1 to 3.0 mg/kg, clonal expansion of both CD4+ and CD8+ blood T cells was observed from baseline to week 6. Low levels of normalized T-cell clonal expansion were also seen in some nonresponding patients. Partial responders in the 0.1-3.0 mg/kg groups had among the lowest normalized peripheral clonal expansion, especially among CD8+ T cells.

Patients with autoimmune disease history or receiving systemic immunosuppression were excluded from the trial. In every dose cohort, peripheral blood was drawn for TCR sequencing at baseline, cycle 4 day 1, and cycle 7 day 1. Samples came from an open-label, multicenter, first-in-human phase I dose-escalation trial of ivuxolimab. Adults with locally advanced or metastatic head and neck squamous cell, hepatocellular, melanoma or renal cell carcinoma were enrolled in the trial. CD4+ and CD8+ T cells were sorted separately from peripheral blood before TCR sequencing. The receptor was derived from an adult with an advanced solid tumor such as melanoma, head and neck, liver or kidney cancer. Specimen: CD4+ or CD8+ T cells sorted from blood, collected in a trial of the OX40 agonist ivuxolimab. The V and J genes are TRBV28 and TRBJ1-2; 7 junctional bases match TRBD1. Read as DNA, the sequence is TGTGCCAGCAGGGGGACAGCCCCCTTCTATGGCTACACCTTC. The translation is CASRGTAPFYGYTF.